This T cell receptor beta chain was found in a study of T cell repertoires in cytomegalovirus infection. Overall study context: CMV epitopes in the study were HLA-C-restricted (recently identified) and HLA-B-restricted (well studied). TCR beta signatures that were public indicated CMV infection and matching HLA type.

Study-wide results and limits: CMV-specific TCR beta clonotypes restricted by HLA-C were the ones dominating the ex vivo response.

With regard to this clonotype: Its specificity is not known.

Via MiXCR, TCRdb re-called the reads, giving one row per CDR3 protein. The table shows 250,000 to 400,000 distinct CDR3 sequences, with about 25% occurring only once. With 6 bases clipped from V and 0 bases from J, the junction kept 4 bases outside the gene matches. The CDR3 is made up of 15 amino acids. Germline V gives CDR1 MNHNS, CDR2 SASEGT. This specimen was cultured PBMCs, taken from culture after CMV antigen stimulation. The TCR sequence derives from a human donor in good health (CMV status not recorded). Some clones in this sample may be carry-over from other donors' samples. The chain links TRBV6-1 to TRBJ2-2; TRBD2 matches 7 bases. The CDR3 reads CASRAGEANTGELFF. In DNA, the CDR3 is TGTGCCAGCAGGGCGGGGGAGGCGAACACCGGGGAGCTGTTTTTT.